This record concerns one TCR beta chain sequence. What it recognizes is unknown. The assay used deep level. The assay was immunoSEQ multiplex PCR, and TCRdb's table has in-frame clones only and misses some. The table has over 1.5 million clones, approximately 98% seen once. These data come from a study of shared clonotypes between healthy human individuals. Study-wide results and caveats: Researchers sampled only blood; tissue repertoires likely differ.

The germline CDR1 and CDR2 sequences are KGHSH and LQKENI. V dropped 5 bases and J dropped 4 bases, with 11 bases sitting between them. The CDR3 totals 13 residues. Both subsets, CD45RA+ naive and CD45RA-negative memory, were split from the CD4+ cells. Material: naive CD4+ T cells sorted from blood. Regarding subset: CD45RA+ positively selected. This clonotype originated in a man in his thirties or forties in good health. The chain carries TRBV18 and TRBJ2-5, with a possible D match to TRBD2 (5 bases). The CDR3 region is CASSEGLGETQYF. CDR3 DNA sequence: TGTGCCAGCTCAGAGGGTTTGGGAGAGACCCAGTACTTC.